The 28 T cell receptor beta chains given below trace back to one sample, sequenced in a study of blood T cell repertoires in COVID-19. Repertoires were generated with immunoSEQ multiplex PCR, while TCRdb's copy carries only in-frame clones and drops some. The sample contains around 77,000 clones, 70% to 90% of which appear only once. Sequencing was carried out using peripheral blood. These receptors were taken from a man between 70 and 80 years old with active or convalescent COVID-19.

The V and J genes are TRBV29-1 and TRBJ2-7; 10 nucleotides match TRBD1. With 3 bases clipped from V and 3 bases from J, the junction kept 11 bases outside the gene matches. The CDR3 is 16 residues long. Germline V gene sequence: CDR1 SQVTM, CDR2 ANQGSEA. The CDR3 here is CSVDRGQGIQYYEQYF. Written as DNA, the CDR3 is TGCAGCGTTGATAGGGGACAGGGGATCCAATACTACGAGCAGTACTTC.

The CDR3 sequence: CASSQGSGSVTIQYF. CDR3 bases: TGCGCCAGCAGCCAAGGTAGCGGGAGCGTAACCATTCAGTACTTC. The genes are TRBV4-1 and TRBJ2-4; 9 nucleotides align to TRBD2. There are 15 residues in the CDR3. V lost 1 base and J lost 9; bases outside the gene matches: 7. Germline V lookup: CDR1 MGHRA, CDR2 YSYEKL.

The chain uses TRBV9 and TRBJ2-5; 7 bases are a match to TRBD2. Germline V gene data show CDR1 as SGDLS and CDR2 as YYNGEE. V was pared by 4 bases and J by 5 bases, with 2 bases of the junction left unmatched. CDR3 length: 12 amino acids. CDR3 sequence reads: CASSFSGETQYF. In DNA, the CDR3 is TGTGCCAGCAGCTTTAGCGGGGAGACCCAGTACTTC.

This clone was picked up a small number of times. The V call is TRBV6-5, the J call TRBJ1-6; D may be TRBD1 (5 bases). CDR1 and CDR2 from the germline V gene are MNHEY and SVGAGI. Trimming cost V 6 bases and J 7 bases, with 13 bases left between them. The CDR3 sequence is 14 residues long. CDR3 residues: CASRAGTGNSPLHF. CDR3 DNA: TGTGCCAGCAGAGCCGGGACTGGGAATTCACCCCTCCACTTT.

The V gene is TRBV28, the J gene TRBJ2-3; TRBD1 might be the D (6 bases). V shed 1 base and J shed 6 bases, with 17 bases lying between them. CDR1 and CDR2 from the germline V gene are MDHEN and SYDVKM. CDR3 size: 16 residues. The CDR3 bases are TGTGCCAGCAGTTTATCTACAGGGTCGCGGATCGATACGCAGTATTTT. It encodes CASSLSTGSRIDTQYF. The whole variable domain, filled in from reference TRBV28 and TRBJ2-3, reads DVKVTQSSRYLVKRTGEKVFLECVQDMDHENMFWYRQDPGLGLRLIYFSYDVKMKEKGDIPEGYSVSREKKERFSLILESASTNQTSMYLCASSLSTGSRIDTQYFGPGTRLTVL.

The CDR3 reads CASSEFDRGRVGYTF. The CDR3 DNA is TGTGCCAGCAGTGAATTCGACAGGGGAAGGGTAGGCTACACCTTC. The V call is TRBV6-1, the J call TRBJ1-2, with 8 bases aligning to TRBD1. The CDR3 is 15 amino acids. The germline V gene has CDR1 MNHNS and CDR2 SASEGT. The junction had 10 bases not matched to a gene; V was cut back by 2 bases and J by 8 bases.

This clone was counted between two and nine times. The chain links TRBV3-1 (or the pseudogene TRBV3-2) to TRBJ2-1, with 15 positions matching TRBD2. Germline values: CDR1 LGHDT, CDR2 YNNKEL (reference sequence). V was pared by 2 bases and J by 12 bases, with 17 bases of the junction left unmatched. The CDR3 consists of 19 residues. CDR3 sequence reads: CASSQYALRTSGRAGGQFF. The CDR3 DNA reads TGTGCCAGCAGCCAATACGCTCTTCGGACTAGCGGGAGGGCCGGAGGGCAGTTCTTC.

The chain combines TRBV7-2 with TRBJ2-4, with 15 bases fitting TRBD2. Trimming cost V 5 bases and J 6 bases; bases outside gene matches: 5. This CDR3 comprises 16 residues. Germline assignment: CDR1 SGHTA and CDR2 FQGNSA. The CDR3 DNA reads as TGTGCCAGCAGCCTGGGACTAGCGGGAGGCGGAAACATTCAGTACTTC. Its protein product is CASSLGLAGGGNIQYF.

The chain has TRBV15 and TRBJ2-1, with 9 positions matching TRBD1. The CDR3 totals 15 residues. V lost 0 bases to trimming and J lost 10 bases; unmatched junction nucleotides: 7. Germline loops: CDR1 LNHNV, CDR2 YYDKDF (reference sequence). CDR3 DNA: TGTGCCACCAGCAGAGACCTGGGGGACAGGGAGGAGCAGTTCTTC. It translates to CATSRDLGDREEQFF.

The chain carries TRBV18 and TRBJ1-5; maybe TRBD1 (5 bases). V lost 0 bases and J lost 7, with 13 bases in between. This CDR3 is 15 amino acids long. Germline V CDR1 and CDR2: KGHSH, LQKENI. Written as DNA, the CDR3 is TGTGCCAGCTCACCACCCGGGCCCCAGGGCCAGCCCCAGCATTTT. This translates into CASSPPGPQGQPQHF.

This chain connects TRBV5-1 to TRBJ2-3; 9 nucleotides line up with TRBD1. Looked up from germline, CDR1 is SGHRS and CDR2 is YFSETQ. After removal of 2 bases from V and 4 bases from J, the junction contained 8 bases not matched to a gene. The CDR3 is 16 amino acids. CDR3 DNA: TGCGCCAGCAGCTTAGGGGGACAGGGAGGATCAGATACGCAGTATTTT. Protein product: CASSLGGQGGSDTQYF. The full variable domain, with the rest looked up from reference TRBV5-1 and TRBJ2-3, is KAGVTQTPRYLIKTRGQQVTLSCSPISGHRSVSWYQQTPGQGLQFLFEYFSETQRNKGNFPGRFSGRQFSNSRSEMNVSTLELGDSALYLCASSLGGQGGSDTQYFGPGTRLTVL.

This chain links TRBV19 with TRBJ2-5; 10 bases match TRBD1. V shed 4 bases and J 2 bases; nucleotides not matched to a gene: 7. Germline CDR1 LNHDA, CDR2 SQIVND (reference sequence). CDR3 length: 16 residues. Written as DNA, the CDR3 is TGTGCCAGTAGTAATGGACAGGGGGTTTCGCAAGAGACCCAGTACTTC. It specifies CASSNGQGVSQETQYF.

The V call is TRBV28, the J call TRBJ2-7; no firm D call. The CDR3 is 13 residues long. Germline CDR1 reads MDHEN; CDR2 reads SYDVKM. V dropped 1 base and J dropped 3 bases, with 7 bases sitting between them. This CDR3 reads CASSLSSFYEQYF. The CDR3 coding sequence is TGTGCCAGCAGTTTATCGAGTTTCTACGAGCAGTACTTC.

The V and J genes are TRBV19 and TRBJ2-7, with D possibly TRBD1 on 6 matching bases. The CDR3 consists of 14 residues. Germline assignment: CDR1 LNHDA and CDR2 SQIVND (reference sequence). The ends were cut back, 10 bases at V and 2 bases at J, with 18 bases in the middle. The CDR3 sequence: CATSITGSAYEQYF. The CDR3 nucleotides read TGTGCCACAAGTATTACAGGGTCTGCCTACGAGCAGTACTTC.

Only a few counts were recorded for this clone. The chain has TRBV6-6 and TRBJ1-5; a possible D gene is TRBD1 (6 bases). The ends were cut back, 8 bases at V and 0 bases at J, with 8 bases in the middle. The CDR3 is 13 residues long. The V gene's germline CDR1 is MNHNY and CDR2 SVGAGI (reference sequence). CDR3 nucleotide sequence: TGTGCCAGCGGGACATATAGCAATCAGCCCCAGCATTTT. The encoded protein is CASGTYSNQPQHF.

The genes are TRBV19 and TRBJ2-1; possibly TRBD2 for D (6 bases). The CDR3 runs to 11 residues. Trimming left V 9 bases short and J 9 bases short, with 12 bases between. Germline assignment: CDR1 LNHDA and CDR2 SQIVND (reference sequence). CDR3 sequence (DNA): TGTGCCAGCAGCGGGTTCAGTGAGCAGTTCTTC. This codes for CASSGFSEQFF.

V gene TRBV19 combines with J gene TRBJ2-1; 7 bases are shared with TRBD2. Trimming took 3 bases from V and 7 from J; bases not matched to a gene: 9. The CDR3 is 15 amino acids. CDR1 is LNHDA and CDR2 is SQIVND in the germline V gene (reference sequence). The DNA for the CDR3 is TGTGCCAGTAGTATTCGACTAGCACTGGGAAATGAGCAGTTCTTC. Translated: CASSIRLALGNEQFF. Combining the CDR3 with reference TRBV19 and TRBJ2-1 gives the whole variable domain DGGITQSPKYLFRKEGQNVTLSCEQNLNHDAMYWYRQDPGQGLRLIYYSQIVNDFQKGDIAEGYSVSREKKESFPLTVTSAQKNPTAFYLCASSIRLALGNEQFFGPGTRLTVL.

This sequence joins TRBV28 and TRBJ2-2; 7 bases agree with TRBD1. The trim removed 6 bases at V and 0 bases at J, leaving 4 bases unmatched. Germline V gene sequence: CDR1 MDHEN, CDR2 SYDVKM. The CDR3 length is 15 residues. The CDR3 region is CASRIGTANTGELFF. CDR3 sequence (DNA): TGTGCCAGCAGGATCGGGACAGCGAACACCGGGGAGCTGTTTTTT.

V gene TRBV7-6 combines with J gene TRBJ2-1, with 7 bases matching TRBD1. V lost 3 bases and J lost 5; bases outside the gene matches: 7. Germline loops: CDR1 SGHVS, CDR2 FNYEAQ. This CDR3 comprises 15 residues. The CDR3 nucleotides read TGTGCCAGCAGCTTCAGACAGGGTACAGACAATGAGCAGTTCTTC. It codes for CASSFRQGTDNEQFF.

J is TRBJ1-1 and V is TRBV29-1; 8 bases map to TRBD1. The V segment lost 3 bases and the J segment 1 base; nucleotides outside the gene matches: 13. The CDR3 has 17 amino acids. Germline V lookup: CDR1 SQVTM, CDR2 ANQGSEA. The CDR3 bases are TGCAGCGTTGACCCGGTTCGCAGACAGGGGACGAACACTGAAGCTTTCTTT. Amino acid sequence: CSVDPVRRQGTNTEAFF. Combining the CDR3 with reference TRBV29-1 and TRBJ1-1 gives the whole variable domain SAVISQKPSRDICQRGTSLTIQCQVDSQVTMMFWYRQQPGQSLTLIATANQGSEATYESGFVIDKFPISRPNLTFSTLTVSNMSPEDSSIYLCSVDPVRRQGTNTEAFFGQGTRLTVV.

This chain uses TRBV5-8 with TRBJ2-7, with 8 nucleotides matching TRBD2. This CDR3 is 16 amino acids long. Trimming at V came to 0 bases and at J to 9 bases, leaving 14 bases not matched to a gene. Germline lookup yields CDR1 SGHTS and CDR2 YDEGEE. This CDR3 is CASSLAGLGLGKAQYF. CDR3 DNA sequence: TGTGCCAGCAGCTTGGCGGGACTAGGGTTGGGCAAGGCGCAGTACTTC.

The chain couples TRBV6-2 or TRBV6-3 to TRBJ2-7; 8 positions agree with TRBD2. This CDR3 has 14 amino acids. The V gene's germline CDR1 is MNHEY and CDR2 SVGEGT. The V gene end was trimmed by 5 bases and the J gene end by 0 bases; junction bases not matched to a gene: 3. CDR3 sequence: CASSGGGSSYEQYF. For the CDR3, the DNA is TGTGCCAGCAGTGGCGGGGGGAGCTCCTACGAGCAGTACTTC.

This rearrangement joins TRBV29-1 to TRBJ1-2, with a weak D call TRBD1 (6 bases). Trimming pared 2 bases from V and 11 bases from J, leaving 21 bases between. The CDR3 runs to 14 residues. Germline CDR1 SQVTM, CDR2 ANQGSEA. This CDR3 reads CSVEFQGYSRGYTF. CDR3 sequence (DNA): TGCAGCGTTGAATTTCAGGGGTATTCGAGGGGTTACACCTTC.

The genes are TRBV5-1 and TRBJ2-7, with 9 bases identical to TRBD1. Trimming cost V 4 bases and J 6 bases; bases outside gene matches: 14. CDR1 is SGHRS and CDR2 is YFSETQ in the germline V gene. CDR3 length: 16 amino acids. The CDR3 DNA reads TGCGCCAGCAGCCCGCACGCCGGGACAGGGTCTCGCGAGCAGTACTTC. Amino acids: CASSPHAGTGSREQYF.

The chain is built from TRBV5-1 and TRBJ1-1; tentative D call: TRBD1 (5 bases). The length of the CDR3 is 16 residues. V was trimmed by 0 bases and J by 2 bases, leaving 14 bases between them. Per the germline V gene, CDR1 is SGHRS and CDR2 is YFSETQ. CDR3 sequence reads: CASSLAARATNTEAFF. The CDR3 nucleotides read TGCGCCAGCAGCTTGGCCGCCAGGGCGACCAACACTGAAGCTTTCTTT.

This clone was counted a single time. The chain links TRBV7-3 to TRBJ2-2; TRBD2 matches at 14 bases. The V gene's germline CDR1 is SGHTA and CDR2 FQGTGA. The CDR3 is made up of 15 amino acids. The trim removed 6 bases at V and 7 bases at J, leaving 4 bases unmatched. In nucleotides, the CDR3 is TGTGCCAGCAGTGGGACTAGCGGGAGTGGCGGGGAGCTGTTTTTT. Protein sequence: CASSGTSGSGGELFF. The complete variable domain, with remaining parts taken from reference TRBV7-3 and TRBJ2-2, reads GAGVSQTPSNKVTEKGKYVELRCDPISGHTALYWYRQSLGQGPEFLIYFQGTGAADDSGLPNDRFFAVRPEGSVSTLKIQRTERGDSAVYLCASSGTSGSGGELFFGEGSRLTVL.

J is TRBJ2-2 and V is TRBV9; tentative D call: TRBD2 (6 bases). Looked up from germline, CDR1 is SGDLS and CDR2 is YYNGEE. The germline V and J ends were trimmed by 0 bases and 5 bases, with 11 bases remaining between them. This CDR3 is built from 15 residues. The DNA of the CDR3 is TGTGCCAGCAGCGTAGCGGCGGGATATACCGGGGAGCTGTTTTTT. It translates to CASSVAAGYTGELFF.

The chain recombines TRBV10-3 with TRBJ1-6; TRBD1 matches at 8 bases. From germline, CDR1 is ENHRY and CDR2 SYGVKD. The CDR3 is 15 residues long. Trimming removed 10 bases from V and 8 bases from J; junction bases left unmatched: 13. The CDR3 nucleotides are TGTGCCACTAATGGAGGACAGGGAGGTGATTCACCCCTCCACTTT. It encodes CATNGGQGGDSPLHF.